A single sample gave rise to the 27 T cell receptor beta chains below, sequenced in a study of shared clonotypes between healthy human individuals (dated by TCRdb to the early 2020s). Libraries were constructed by the immunoSEQ multiplex PCR assay. Sourced from immuneACCESS, this table was stored by TCRdb with only in-frame sequences that have V and J called. A share of the clones is absent; for the studies checked, an unresolved V gene accounts for under half, and the remainder has no known explanation. This sample lists 450,000 to 500,000 clones; 81% were detected once. About 13% of the sample goes to the ten largest clones. The sequenced sample consisted of PBMCs. Receptors originate from a woman aged 35 to 49 in good health. Some clones in this sample may be carry-over from other donors' samples.

The chain is built from TRBV5-1 and TRBJ2-3; possibly TRBD1 for D (5 bases). Trimming removed 0 bases at V and 1 base at J, with 9 bases between. This CDR3 contains 15 residues. The V gene's germline CDR1 is SGHRS and CDR2 YFSETQ. CDR3 loop: CASSLVGEGTDTQYF. The DNA of the CDR3 is TGCGCCAGCAGCTTGGTAGGGGAAGGCACAGATACGCAGTATTTT.

The chain recombines TRBV18 with TRBJ2-1, with D tentatively TRBD1 (5 bases). CDR3 length equals 16 residues. V was pared by 2 bases and J by 4 bases, with 15 bases between. Germline loops: CDR1 KGHSH, CDR2 LQKENI. The CDR3 bases are TGTGCCAGCTCACCAAAGTCGGTCCAGGGTTACAATGAGCAGTTCTTC. The encoded protein is CASSPKSVQGYNEQFF.

The V and J genes are TRBV7-2 and TRBJ2-7; TRBD1 agrees at 7 bases. Trimming took 4 bases from V and 3 from J; bases not matched to a gene: 21. Germline lookup yields CDR1 SGHTA and CDR2 FQGNSA. CDR3 size: 19 residues. CDR3 nucleotides: TGTGCCAGCAGCTCACGGCCCTTTTACATAGGACAGGTCCTCTACGAGCAGTACTTC. Translated, it gives CASSSRPFYIGQVLYEQYF.

This rearrangement joins TRBV9 to TRBJ2-2, with a tentative D call TRBD2 (5 bases). This CDR3 region has 17 residues. The V end was cut by 5 bases, the J end by 0 bases, with 17 bases between. Germline V gene lookup returns CDR1 SGDLS and CDR2 YYNGEE. CDR3 coding DNA: TGTGCCAGCAGTTCGATAGGGCAAGCGGCGAACACCGGGGAGCTGTTTTTT. Protein: CASSSIGQAANTGELFF.

J is TRBJ1-5 and V is TRBV10-3; 7 bases are shared with TRBD1. CDR1 ENHRY and CDR2 SYGVKD come from the germline V gene. The J segment lost 3 bases and the V segment lost 5 bases, leaving 4 bases of the junction unmatched. The CDR3 consists of 14 residues. CDR3 nucleotides: TGTGCCATCAGTCCAGACAGGGTCAATCAGCCCCAGCATTTT. As protein: CAISPDRVNQPQHF.

The rearrangement links TRBV7-8 to TRBJ2-7, with a possible D match to TRBD2 (5 bases). Trimming pared 1 base from V and 2 bases from J, leaving 12 bases between. This CDR3 is built from 15 residues. Germline lookup yields CDR1 SGHVS and CDR2 FQNEAQ. The CDR3 loop reads CASSLERQSTYEQYF. The CDR3 DNA is TGTGCCAGCAGCTTAGAGCGGCAGTCAACCTACGAGCAGTACTTC. Full variable domain (remainder filled in from reference TRBV7-8 and TRBJ2-7): GAGVSQSPRYKVAKRGQDVALRCDPISGHVSLFWYQQALGQGPEFLTYFQNEAQLDKSGLPSDRFFAERPEGSVSTLKIQRTQQEDSAVYLCASSLERQSTYEQYFGPGTRLTVT.

The rearrangement links TRBV18 to TRBJ1-1; D may be TRBD1 (5 bases). The CDR3 length is 15 residues. The V end lost 5 bases, the J end lost 1 base, and 14 bases lay between the germline ends. Germline-derived CDR1 and CDR2 are KGHSH and LQKENI. The CDR3 nucleotides read TGTGCCAGCTCATCTTCGGGGCAGGGGAACACTGAAGCTTTCTTT. Amino acids: CASSSSGQGNTEAFF.

This rearrangement joins TRBV10-3 to TRBJ1-2; 7 bases map to TRBD1. CDR1 is ENHRY, CDR2 SYGVKD, per germline. This CDR3 has 13 residues. The V gene end was trimmed by 10 bases and the J gene end by 10 bases; junction bases not matched to a gene: 15. Here the CDR3 DNA reads TGTGCCACCTCGGAGGTCGACAGGGAGGACTACACCTTC. Translation gives CATSEVDREDYTF.

This clone was recorded only once. A far larger clone is just one base off, so this is likely a read error. The J gene is TRBJ2-7, the V gene TRBV6-1; D ambiguous. Looked up from germline, CDR1 is MNHNS and CDR2 is SASEGT. CDR3 length: 13 residues. The V and J ends lost 6 bases and 3 bases respectively, with 12 bases between them. CDR3 protein: CASRSLGYYEQYF. Here the CDR3 DNA reads TGTGCCAGCAGAAGCCTTGGATACTACGAGCAGTACTTC.

A note on this clone: A far more abundant clone sits one base away, making this likely a read error. At the DNA level, this CDR3 is encoded by other sequences in the same sample as well. The rearrangement uses TRBV6-5 and TRBJ2-7; D remains ambiguous. The germline CDR1 and CDR2 sequences are MNHEY and SVGAGI. The CDR3 is made up of 14 amino acids. CDR3: CASSYNVLAYEQYF. The CDR3 bases are TGTGCCAGCAGTTACAACGTGTTAGCCTACGAGCAGTACTTT.

The chain carries TRBV19 and TRBJ2-7; D perhaps matches TRBD2 (5 bases). Germline V CDR1 and CDR2: LNHDA, SQIVND (reference sequence). The V and J ends lost 3 bases and 3 bases respectively, with 15 bases between them. The CDR3 has 15 residues. DNA of the CDR3: TGTGCCAGTAGTATCGCCCACCTCGGGGACTACGAGCAGTACTTC. Translation: CASSIAHLGDYEQYF.

The rearrangement joins TRBV7-8 to TRBJ2-2; the D gene is possibly TRBD2 (5 bases). This CDR3 comprises 15 residues. The germline CDR1 and CDR2 sequences are SGHVS and FQNEAQ. V was clipped by 6 bases and J by 3 bases, with 14 bases between them. CDR3 DNA: TGTGCCAGCAGACCCGGGGATCAATACACCGGGGAGCTGTTTTTT. This gives the protein CASRPGDQYTGELFF. The whole variable domain, filled in from reference TRBV7-8 and TRBJ2-2, reads GAGVSQSPRYKVAKRGQDVALRCDPISGHVSLFWYQQALGQGPEFLTYFQNEAQLDKSGLPSDRFFAERPEGSVSTLKIQRTQQEDSAVYLCASRPGDQYTGELFFGEGSRLTVL.

To note about this clone: A single base is all that separates this from a far larger clone, so a read error is likely. Given the absence of the conserved phenylalanine or tryptophan at the CDR3 end, a read error is likely. The chain employs TRBV7-2 and TRBJ1-1, with 9 nucleotides matching TRBD1. Per the germline V gene, CDR1 is SGHTA and CDR2 is FQGNSA. V shed 5 bases and J 1 base; nucleotides not matched to a gene: 5. The CDR3 covers 15 residues. The CDR3 loop is CASSPEGQGNTEAFL. For the CDR3, the DNA is TGTGCCAGCAGCCCAGAGGGACAGGGGAACACTGAAGCTTTCCTT.

V usage is TRBV5-1 and J usage is TRBJ1-1; 7 nucleotides align to TRBD1. The J segment lost 4 bases and the V segment lost 2 bases, leaving 5 bases of the junction unmatched. The CDR3 is made up of 14 amino acids. Per germline, CDR1 SGHRS and CDR2 YFSETQ. The CDR3 sequence is CASSLQGQGTEAFF. CDR3 in DNA: TGCGCCAGCAGCTTACAGGGGCAAGGCACTGAAGCTTTCTTT.

On this clone: This same CDR3 is encoded by further DNA sequences in the sample. This chain links TRBV18 with TRBJ2-5; D is undetermined. V lost 0 bases and J lost 1, with 6 bases in between. CDR3 length: 14 amino acids. CDR1 is KGHSH, CDR2 LQKENI, per germline. CDR3 amino acids: CASSPPQGQETQYF. CDR3 DNA: TGTGCCAGCTCACCACCCCAAGGCCAAGAGACCCAGTACTTC.

On this clone: A far larger clone differs by one base, so this is likely a read error. The chain links TRBV7-2 to TRBJ2-5, with D possibly TRBD2 on 6 matching bases. V was cut by 5 bases and J by 7 bases, with 26 bases left in between. Germline loops: CDR1 SGHTA, CDR2 FQGNSA. The CDR3 length is 17 residues. The CDR3, as DNA: TGTGCCAGCAGCCGGCTCCCTGGACTACTAGTGGTGGGGACCCAGTACTTC. Amino acid sequence: CASSRLPGLLVVGTQYF.

This clone came up once. The V and J genes are TRBV7-2 and TRBJ1-5; D possibly corresponds to TRBD1 (6 bases). Germline V lookup: CDR1 SGHTA, CDR2 FQGNSA. The length of the CDR3 is 13 residues. V was clipped by 3 bases and J by 5 bases, with 8 bases between them. CDR3 in amino acids: CASSLDSYQPQHF. The DNA for the CDR3 is TGTGCCAGCAGCTTGGACAGCTATCAGCCCCAGCATTTT.

The CDR3 nucleotides read TGTGCCAGCAGCCAAGGGGGAAGGGGTAGCACAGATACGCAGTATTTT. It specifies CASSQGGRGSTDTQYF. The chain uses TRBV5-4 and TRBJ2-3; D is possibly TRBD1 (6 bases). Between the trimmed V and J ends, which lost 4 bases and 0 bases, there was a span of 15 bases. Germline V gene data show CDR1 as SGHNT and CDR2 as YYREEE (reference sequence). The CDR3 runs 16 residues.

The rearrangement joins TRBV29-1 to TRBJ1-1; D gene uncertain. With 5 bases removed from V and 4 bases from J, the gap between germline ends came to 14 bases. Germline V gene data show CDR1 as SQVTM and CDR2 as ANQGSEA. This CDR3 has 13 amino acids. CDR3 coding DNA: TGCAGCGTTATCCCGGACGGCCTCACTGAAGCTTTCTTT. As protein: CSVIPDGLTEAFF. Filled out from reference TRBV29-1 and TRBJ1-1, the complete variable domain reads SAVISQKPSRDICQRGTSLTIQCQVDSQVTMMFWYRQQPGQSLTLIATANQGSEATYESGFVIDKFPISRPNLTFSTLTVSNMSPEDSSIYLCSVIPDGLTEAFFGQGTRLTVV.

V gene TRBV11-2 combines with J gene TRBJ2-1; 13 bases are shared with TRBD2. The CDR3 consists of 14 residues. J gave up 12 bases and V 4 bases, and 6 bases lay outside the gene matches. Germline V gene lookup returns CDR1 SGHAT and CDR2 FQNNGV. The CDR3 sequence is CASSSGLAGDRQFF. Written as DNA, the CDR3 is TGTGCCAGCAGCTCCGGACTAGCGGGAGATAGGCAGTTCTTC.

The chain uses TRBV9 and TRBJ2-3; 12 positions match TRBD2. V shed 0 bases, J shed 4 bases, and the junction held 9 bases outside the gene matches. Germline V lookup: CDR1 SGDLS, CDR2 YYNGEE. CDR3 length: 18 amino acids. In DNA form, the CDR3 reads TGTGCCAGCAGCGTAGCTGGGCTAGCGGGAGGGCTCCCAGATACGCAGTATTTT. It encodes CASSVAGLAGGLPDTQYF.

The chain uses TRBV5-4 and TRBJ2-2; D may match TRBD1 or TRBD2 (5 bases each). The CDR3 length is 16 residues. Germline CDR1 reads SGHNT; CDR2 reads YYREEE (reference sequence). V was shortened by 4 bases and J by 0 bases, with 13 bases between the two germline ends. Here the CDR3 reads CASSLIGTANTGELFF. CDR3 bases: TGTGCCAGCAGCCTTATTGGGACGGCGAACACCGGGGAGCTGTTTTTT.

J is TRBJ1-5 and V is TRBV5-6; 10 nucleotides align to TRBD1. CDR1 is SGHDT, CDR2 YYEEEE, per germline. This CDR3 contains 15 residues. V was pared by 4 bases and J by 7 bases, with 8 bases of the junction left unmatched. The CDR3 nucleotides are TGTGCCAGCAGCCCCAACATGGACAGGGGGCAGCCCCAGCATTTT. Translating gives CASSPNMDRGQPQHF.

The chain is built from TRBV28 and TRBJ2-7, with D maybe TRBD2 (5 bases). Germline V lookup: CDR1 MDHEN, CDR2 SYDVKM. V was cut by 10 bases and J by 0 bases, with 19 bases left in between. CDR3 length: 15 amino acids. This CDR3 is CATRGAATSSYEQYF. The CDR3 region has the DNA TGTGCCACACGGGGAGCGGCAACGAGCTCCTACGAGCAGTACTTC.

In the case of this clone: With a far larger clone one base away, a read error is the likely cause. This rearrangement joins TRBV28 to TRBJ2-1; TRBD1 matches 7 bases. CDR3 length: 14 residues. Germline V gene sequence: CDR1 MDHEN, CDR2 SYDVKM. CDR3 residues: CASSSYRGRNERFF. In DNA form, the CDR3 reads TGTGCCAGCAGTTCCTACAGGGGCAGGAATGAGCGGTTCTTC.

A remark on this clone: A far larger clone is a single base away, which makes a read error likely. Other DNA sequences in this sample translate to the same CDR3. The genes are TRBV2 and TRBJ2-7; the match to TRBD1 covers 7 bases. The trim removed 3 bases at V and 0 bases at J, leaving 5 bases unmatched. In germline, CDR1 is SNHLY, CDR2 FYNNEI. This CDR3 spans 15 amino acids. CDR3 sequence (DNA): TGTGCCAGCAGTGAGGGTGGGACAGCCTCCTACGAGCAGTACTTC. It is translated as CASSEGGTASYEQYF.

The rearrangement joins TRBV29-1 to TRBJ2-1, with 9 positions matching TRBD2. This CDR3 comprises 14 residues. Trimming cost V 8 bases and J 13 bases; bases outside gene matches: 18. Germline values: CDR1 SQVTM, CDR2 ANQGSEA. The CDR3 DNA reads TGCAGCCTCAGAGGACTAGCGTGGGGAGCTGGCCAGTTCTTC. Its translation is CSLRGLAWGAGQFF.